In its sample, the clone carrying this T cell receptor beta chain was seen many times. Its specificity is unknown. RNA transcripts provided the template for amplifying TCR beta CDR3 regions. HTBI primers primed a first-round RT-PCR, and a second-round multiplex PCR followed. Each CDR3 protein is one row after TCRdb ran MiXCR on the multiplex PCR reads. Of roughly 480,000 distinct CDR3 sequences detected, around 15% appear once; the ten largest clones hold more than 8.5%. Germline-derived CDR1 and CDR2 are MNHNS and SASEGT. Deletions cut 6 bases from V and 5 bases from J, with 16 bases between. There are 14 residues in the CDR3. The data were taken from a study of Graves' ophthalmopathy and Graves' hyperthyroidism. Whole-study results and caveats: The authors also found most expanded thyroid clonotypes above 0.001 frequency in blood.

The chain carries TRBV6-1 and TRBJ1-1, with D maybe TRBD1 (6 bases). The origin of this receptor is a woman aged 30 to 39 with Graves' ophthalmopathy. Sequenced material: blood. CDR3 DNA: TGTGCCAGCAGGCGGGGGGGCTCAGGGACTGAAGCTTTCTTT. Protein sequence: CASRRGGSGTEAFF.